This T cell receptor (beta chain) is drawn from a study of somatic mutations in cytotoxic T cells in rheumatoid arthritis. Overall study findings and caveats: Unlike healthy controls, rheumatoid arthritis patients had CD8+ clonality that increased with age.

Positive magnetic bead selection was used to isolate CD4+ and CD8+ cells; purity was checked by flow cytometry. The repertoire was sequenced with immunoSEQ multiplex PCR; TCRdb's copy has only in-frame clones and lacks some. This sample has tens of thousands of clones, with 84% found just once. CDR3 length: 15 residues. V trimming: 5 bases; J trimming: 7 bases; junction bases outside the gene matches: 10. CDR1 MRHNA and CDR2 SNTAGT come from the germline V gene. This clone was recorded once. Its specificity is not known. Material for sequencing was CD8+ T cells sorted from blood. This rearrangement joins TRBV6-4 to TRBJ2-1, with 8 bases that match TRBD2. The TCR was taken from a man aged 35 to 55 in good health. The CDR3 DNA sequence: TGTGCCAGCAGTCCGGGACTAGGAAGCGGGAATGAGCAGTTCTTC. Translated, it gives CASSPGLGSGNEQFF.